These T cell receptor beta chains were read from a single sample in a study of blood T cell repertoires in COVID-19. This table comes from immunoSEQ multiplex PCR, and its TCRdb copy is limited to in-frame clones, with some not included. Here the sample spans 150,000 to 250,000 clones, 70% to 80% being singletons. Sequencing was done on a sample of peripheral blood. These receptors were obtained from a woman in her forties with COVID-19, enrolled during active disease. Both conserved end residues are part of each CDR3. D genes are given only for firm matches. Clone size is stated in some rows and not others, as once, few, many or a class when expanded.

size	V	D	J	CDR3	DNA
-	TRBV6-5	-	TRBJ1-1	CASKSVGGHTEAFF	TGTGCCAGCAAGTCAGTGGGAGGACACACTGAAGCTTTCTTT
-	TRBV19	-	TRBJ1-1	CASSMPGAMNTEAFF	TGTGCCAGTAGTATGCCGGGAGCAATGAACACTGAAGCTTTCTTT
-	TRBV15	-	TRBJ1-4	CATSRGGGVSTNEKLFF	TGTGCCACCAGCAGAGGGGGCGGGGTGTCTACTAATGAAAAACTGTTTTTT
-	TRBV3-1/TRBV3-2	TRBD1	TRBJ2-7	CASRMTGTYEQYF	TGTGCCAGTAGAATGACAGGGACCTACGAGCAGTACTTC
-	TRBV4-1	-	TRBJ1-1	CASSQRGGDGEAFF	TGCGCCAGCAGCCAAAGGGGTGGGGATGGTGAAGCTTTCTTT
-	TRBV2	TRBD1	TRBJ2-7	CASRQGQGSLEQYF	TGTGCCAGCAGGCAGGGACAGGGATCTCTCGAGCAGTACTTC
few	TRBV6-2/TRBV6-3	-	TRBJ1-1	CASSSDWSGTEAFF	TGTGCCAGCAGTTCTGATTGGAGTGGCACTGAAGCTTTCTTT
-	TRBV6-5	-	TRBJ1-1	CASRTVNTEAFF	TGTGCCAGCCGGACTGTGAACACTGAAGCTTTCTTT
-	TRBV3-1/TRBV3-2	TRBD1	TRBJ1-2	CASSQDPGQGGYGYTF	TGTGCCAGCAGCCAAGACCCCGGACAGGGTGGCTATGGCTACACCTTC
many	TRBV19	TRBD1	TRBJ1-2	CASNTGVGGQLGLDF	TGTGCCAGTAACACCGGAGTGGGGGGACAGTTGGGGCTGGACTTC
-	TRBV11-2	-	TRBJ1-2	CASSSLGMGNSNYGYTF	TGTGCCAGCAGCTCGTTGGGTATGGGCAACTCAAACTATGGCTACACCTTC
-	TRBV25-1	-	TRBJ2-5	CASRAAGEETQYF	TGTGCCAGCCGCGCGGCGGGTGAAGAGACCCAGTACTTC
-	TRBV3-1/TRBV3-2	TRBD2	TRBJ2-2	CASSLSGRATGELFF	TGTGCCAGCAGCCTTAGCGGGAGGGCTACCGGGGAGCTGTTTTTT
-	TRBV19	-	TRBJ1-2	CASYVRRGRDGGYTF	TGTGCCAGTTACGTGCGAAGGGGCAGGGATGGCGGCTACACCTTC
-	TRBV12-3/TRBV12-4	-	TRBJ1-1	CASSPGVEAFF	TGTGCCAGCAGTCCAGGGGTCGAGGCTTTCTTT
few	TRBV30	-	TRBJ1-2	CAWDRQGNYGYTF	TGTGCCTGGGATCGTCAGGGCAACTATGGCTACACCTTC
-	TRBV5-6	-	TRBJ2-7	CASSFSGVPYEQYF	TGTGCCAGCAGCTTTTCAGGGGTCCCCTACGAGCAGTACTTC
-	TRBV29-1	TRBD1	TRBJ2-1	CSVPGQGGGNEQFF	TGCAGCGTCCCCGGACAGGGTGGGGGCAATGAGCAGTTCTTC
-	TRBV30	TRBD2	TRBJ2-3	CAWAGGTDTQYF	TGTGCCTGGGCGGGGGGCACAGATACGCAGTATTTT
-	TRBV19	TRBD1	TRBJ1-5	CASTEVVTGGEISNQPQHF	TGTGCCAGTACCGAAGTCGTCACAGGGGGCGAAATAAGCAATCAGCCCCAGCATTTT
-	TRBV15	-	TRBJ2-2	CATSRDRVQTGELFF	TGTGCCACCAGCAGAGACAGGGTCCAAACCGGGGAGCTGTTTTTT
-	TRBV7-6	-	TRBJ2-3	CASSPSAASTDTQYF	TGTGCCAGCAGCCCCTCGGCGGCTAGCACAGATACGCAGTATTTT
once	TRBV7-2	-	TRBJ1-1	CASSVLQRHTEAFF	TGTGCCAGCAGCGTTTTGCAGCGGCACACTGAAGCTTTCTTT
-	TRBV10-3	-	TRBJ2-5	CAISEVKVNRRGQETQYF	TGTGCCATCAGTGAAGTTAAGGTTAATCGGCGGGGACAAGAGACCCAGTACTTC
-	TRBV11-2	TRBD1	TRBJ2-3	CASSFSDRGEAGTQYF	TGTGCCAGCAGCTTCAGCGACAGGGGAGAAGCGGGTACGCAGTATTTT
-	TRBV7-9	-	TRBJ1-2	CASSPPSVGSKDGYTF	TGTGCCAGCAGCCCTCCCTCTGTGGGCTCGAAGGATGGCTACACCTTC
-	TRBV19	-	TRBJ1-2	CASTQGFYGYTF	TGTGCCAGTACCCAGGGATTCTATGGCTACACCTTC
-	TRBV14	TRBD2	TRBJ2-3	CASSPGLAVDTQYF	TGTGCCAGCAGCCCAGGACTAGCTGTAGATACGCAGTATTTT
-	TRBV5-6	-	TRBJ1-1	CASSLAIHTEAFF	TGTGCCAGCAGCTTGGCTATTCACACTGAAGCTTTCTTT
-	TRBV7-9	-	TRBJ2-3	CASSSWSSRGFTDTQYF	TGTGCCAGCAGCTCCTGGTCGTCCCGAGGGTTCACAGATACGCAGTATTTT
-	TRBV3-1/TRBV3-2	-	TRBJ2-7	CASSPSPRGEQYF	TGTGCCAGCAGCCCGAGCCCTAGGGGCGAGCAGTACTTC
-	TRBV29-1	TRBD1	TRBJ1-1	CSGSGQGNTEAFF	TGCAGCGGCTCGGGACAGGGGAACACTGAAGCTTTCTTT
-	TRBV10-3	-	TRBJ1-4	CAIRWEGGEKLFF	TGTGCCATCAGGTGGGAAGGAGGGGAAAAACTGTTTTTT
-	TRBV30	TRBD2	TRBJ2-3	CAWTSGAPDTQYF	TGTGCCTGGACTAGCGGGGCCCCAGATACGCAGTATTTT
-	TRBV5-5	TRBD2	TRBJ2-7	CASSLGVSGRALGYEQYF	TGTGCCAGCAGCTTGGGAGTTAGCGGGAGGGCCCTCGGATACGAGCAGTACTTC
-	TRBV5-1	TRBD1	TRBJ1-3	CASSPRTGSGNTIYF	TGCGCCAGCAGCCCACGGACAGGCTCTGGAAACACCATATATTTT
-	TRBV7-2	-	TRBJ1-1	CASSLNPGKNTEAFF	TGTGCCAGCAGCCTAAATCCCGGGAAGAACACTGAAGCTTTCTTT
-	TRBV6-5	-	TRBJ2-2	CASSYFWAASAGELFF	TGTGCCAGCAGTTACTTTTGGGCAGCCTCGGCCGGGGAGCTGTTTTTT
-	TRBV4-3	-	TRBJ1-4	CASSQDPWEGRYEKLFF	TGCGCCAGCAGCCAGGACCCCTGGGAGGGACGTTACGAAAAACTGTTTTTT
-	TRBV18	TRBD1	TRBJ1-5	CASSPQDRAAQPQHF	TGTGCCAGCTCACCACAGGACAGGGCCGCTCAGCCCCAGCATTTT
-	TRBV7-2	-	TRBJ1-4	CASSLGGTFNEKLLF	TGTGCCAGCAGCTTGGGCGGGACGTTTAATGAAAAACTGCTTTTT
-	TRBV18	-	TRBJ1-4	CASSPGQNEKLFF	TGTGCCAGCTCACCCGGACAGAATGAAAAACTGTTTTTT
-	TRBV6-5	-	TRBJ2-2	CASRGGVDGGELFF	TGTGCCAGCAGGGGCGGGGTAGATGGCGGGGAGCTGTTTTTT
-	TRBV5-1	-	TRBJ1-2	CASSSGDSTFNYGYTF	TGCGCCAGCAGCTCAGGTGACAGCACTTTCAACTATGGCTACACCTTC
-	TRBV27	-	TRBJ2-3	CASSFPPGDTQYF	TGTGCCAGCAGTTTCCCACCGGGAGATACGCAGTATTTT
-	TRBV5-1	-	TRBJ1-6	CASGRESVRNSPLHF	TGCGCCAGCGGCAGGGAATCGGTTCGAAATTCACCCCTCCACTTT
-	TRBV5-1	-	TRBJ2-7	CASSLLHSSYEQYF	TGCGCCAGCAGCTTGCTGCACAGCTCCTACGAGCAGTACTTC